The rows below give T cell receptor beta chains drawn from one sample of a study of shared clonotypes between healthy human individuals. The repertoire was sequenced with immunoSEQ multiplex PCR; TCRdb's copy has only in-frame clones and lacks some. Of more than 850,000 clones detected, around 78% appear once; the ten largest clones hold 0.5% to 0.6%. The material sequenced was memory CD4+ T cells from PBMCs. All receptors derive from a man between 18 and 29 years old in good health. Some clones in this sample may be carry-over from other donors' samples. Both conserved end residues are part of each CDR3. A D gene is named only where the DNA matches it firmly. Only some rows state a clone size, as once, few, many or a class for expanded clones.

J gene: TRBJ2-2
CDR3 length: 17
clone size: few
V gene: TRBV9
D gene: TRBD2
CDR3 DNA: TGTGCCAGCAGCGACGGGACTAGCGGGAGGGCCACCGGGGAGCTGTTTTTT
CDR3 protein: CASSDGTSGRATGELFF

J gene: TRBJ2-7
CDR3 length: 16
clone size: NA
V gene: TRBV27
D gene: NA
CDR3 DNA: TGTGCCAGCAGTTTTACCCGCTCCGGCGGGGCCTACGAGCAGTACTTC
CDR3 protein: CASSFTRSGGAYEQYF

J gene: TRBJ1-2
CDR3 length: 12
clone size: NA
V gene: TRBV27
D gene: NA
CDR3 DNA: TGTGCCAGCAGTTTAAGGGGTGGTGGCTACACCTTC
CDR3 protein: CASSLRGGGYTF

J gene: TRBJ2-3
CDR3 length: 16
clone size: NA
V gene: TRBV11-1
D gene: NA
CDR3 DNA: TGTGCCAGCAGCTTCGGATGGGGGATGCTGACAGATACGCAGTATTTT
CDR3 protein: CASSFGWGMLTDTQYF

J gene: TRBJ1-2
CDR3 length: 13
clone size: NA
V gene: TRBV5-4
D gene: NA
CDR3 DNA: TGTGCCAGCAGCCTGGACAGTTACTATGGCTACACCTTC
CDR3 protein: CASSLDSYYGYTF

J gene: TRBJ2-7
CDR3 length: 13
clone size: once
V gene: TRBV18
D gene: NA
CDR3 DNA: TGTGCCAGCTCACCAGCGGCAGGAGGCGAGCAGTACTTC
CDR3 protein: CASSPAAGGEQYF

J gene: TRBJ1-5
CDR3 length: 15
clone size: NA
V gene: TRBV5-1
D gene: TRBD1
CDR3 DNA: TGCGCCAGCAGCAGGACAGGGGGTGGCAATCAGCCCCAGCATTTT
CDR3 protein: CASSRTGGGNQPQHF

J gene: TRBJ2-2
CDR3 length: 14
clone size: NA
V gene: TRBV6-1
D gene: NA
CDR3 DNA: TGTGCCAGCAGTGATCTGGGTTTCGGCGGGGAGCTGTTTTTT
CDR3 protein: CASSDLGFGGELFF

J gene: TRBJ2-2
CDR3 length: 14
clone size: NA
V gene: TRBV5-4
D gene: NA
CDR3 DNA: TGTGCCAGCAGCGCCCAGGCGGGCACCGGGGAGCTGTTTTTT
CDR3 protein: CASSAQAGTGELFF

J gene: TRBJ2-2
CDR3 length: 15
clone size: NA
V gene: TRBV5-1
D gene: NA
CDR3 DNA: TGCGCCAGCAGGGATAATACAGGGTCCACCGGGGAGCTGTTTTTT
CDR3 protein: CASRDNTGSTGELFF

J gene: TRBJ1-1
CDR3 length: 14
clone size: few
V gene: TRBV5-1
D gene: TRBD1
CDR3 DNA: TGCGCCAGCAGCAGGGGACAGCACGACACTGAAGCTTTCTTT
CDR3 protein: CASSRGQHDTEAFF

J gene: TRBJ2-1
CDR3 length: 15
clone size: once
V gene: TRBV14
D gene: TRBD2
CDR3 DNA: TGTGCCAGCAGCCAAGGTTGGGGACTAGCGGGAGAAGAGTTCTTC
CDR3 protein: CASSQGWGLAGEEFF

J gene: TRBJ2-1
CDR3 length: 15
clone size: NA
V gene: TRBV25-1
D gene: TRBD1
CDR3 DNA: TGTGCCAGCAGACACCAGGGACAGGGCTACAATGAGCAGTTCTTC
CDR3 protein: CASRHQGQGYNEQFF

J gene: TRBJ2-7
CDR3 length: 18
clone size: NA
V gene: TRBV5-6
D gene: TRBD2
CDR3 DNA: TGTGCCAGCAGCTCAACTCGTAGACTAGCGGGAATAAGTGGCGAGCAGTACTTC
CDR3 protein: CASSSTRRLAGISGEQYF

J gene: TRBJ2-5
CDR3 length: 14
clone size: NA
V gene: TRBV5-1
D gene: NA
CDR3 DNA: TGCGCCAGCAGCTTGGGAGACACCTTTGAGACCCAGTACTTC
CDR3 protein: CASSLGDTFETQYF

J gene: TRBJ2-1
CDR3 length: 14
clone size: NA
V gene: TRBV2
D gene: TRBD1
CDR3 DNA: TGTGCCAGCAGCAGACAGGGGGCTTACAATGAGCAGTTCTTC
CDR3 protein: CASSRQGAYNEQFF

J gene: TRBJ1-1
CDR3 length: 14
clone size: many
V gene: TRBV19
D gene: NA
CDR3 DNA: TGTGCCAGTAGTATTTCAGGGCCTGACACTGAAGCTTTCTTT
CDR3 protein: CASSISGPDTEAFF

J gene: TRBJ2-7
CDR3 length: 12
clone size: few
V gene: TRBV18
D gene: TRBD2
CDR3 DNA: TGTGCCAGCTCCGGGGGGGAGCTCGAGCAGTACTTC
CDR3 protein: CASSGGELEQYF

J gene: TRBJ2-1
CDR3 length: 16
clone size: many
V gene: TRBV6-6
D gene: TRBD2
CDR3 DNA: TGTGCCAGCAGTTACTCGAGGTGGCGGGGGGACAATGAGCAGTTCTTC
CDR3 protein: CASSYSRWRGDNEQFF

J gene: TRBJ1-5
CDR3 length: 14
clone size: NA
V gene: TRBV6-1
D gene: TRBD1
CDR3 DNA: TGTGCCAGCAGTCGGGACAGAAATAATCAGCCCCAGCATTTT
CDR3 protein: CASSRDRNNQPQHF

J gene: TRBJ2-7
CDR3 length: 15
clone size: NA
V gene: TRBV28
D gene: NA
CDR3 DNA: TGTGCCAGCAGGACCACTGTACGGGGCTCCTACGAGCAGTACTTC
CDR3 protein: CASRTTVRGSYEQYF

J gene: TRBJ1-3
CDR3 length: 15
clone size: NA
V gene: TRBV19
D gene: NA
CDR3 DNA: TGTGCCAGTAGTTTAAAAGCGTTCTCTGGAAACACCATATATTTT
CDR3 protein: CASSLKAFSGNTIYF

J gene: TRBJ1-1
CDR3 length: 14
clone size: NA
V gene: TRBV6-1
D gene: NA
CDR3 DNA: TGTGCCAGTATGGGGTACAGGGCCAACACTGAAGCTTTCTTT
CDR3 protein: CASMGYRANTEAFF

J gene: TRBJ2-3
CDR3 length: 15
clone size: NA
V gene: TRBV7-9
D gene: NA
CDR3 DNA: TGTGCCAGCCGTAAAACAGGGGAGGGTACAGATACGCAGTATTTT
CDR3 protein: CASRKTGEGTDTQYF

J gene: TRBJ1-3
CDR3 length: 16
clone size: few
V gene: TRBV9
D gene: TRBD1
CDR3 DNA: TGTGCCAGCAGCAGGCAGGGGGGTACCTCTGGAAACACCATATATTTT
CDR3 protein: CASSRQGGTSGNTIYF

J gene: TRBJ2-1
CDR3 length: 16
clone size: NA
V gene: TRBV7-8
D gene: TRBD2
CDR3 DNA: TGTGCCAGCAGGCAGGCGGGAGGGGGGTCACACAATGAGCAGTTCTTC
CDR3 protein: CASRQAGGGSHNEQFF

J gene: TRBJ2-1
CDR3 length: 15
clone size: NA
V gene: TRBV5-4
D gene: NA
CDR3 DNA: TGTGCCAGCAGCTCGGCTAGCAATTCCTACAATGAGCAGTTCTTC
CDR3 protein: CASSSASNSYNEQFF

J gene: TRBJ1-2
CDR3 length: 14
clone size: few
V gene: TRBV11-2
D gene: NA
CDR3 DNA: TGTGCCAGCAGCTTAGTTCAGGGCAACTATGGCTACACCTTC
CDR3 protein: CASSLVQGNYGYTF

J gene: TRBJ1-2
CDR3 length: 13
clone size: NA
V gene: TRBV15
D gene: NA
CDR3 DNA: TGTGCCACCAGCTCGGGAGGGAACTATGGCTACACCTTC
CDR3 protein: CATSSGGNYGYTF

J gene: TRBJ1-1
CDR3 length: 14
clone size: once
V gene: TRBV27
D gene: NA
CDR3 DNA: TGTGCCAGCAGTGCCTGGGGAGGGACCACTGAAGCTTTCTTT
CDR3 protein: CASSAWGGTTEAFF

J gene: TRBJ2-3
CDR3 length: 15
clone size: NA
V gene: TRBV5-1
D gene: NA
CDR3 DNA: TGCGCCAGCAGCTTGGTCACCACTAGCACAGATACGCAGTATTTT
CDR3 protein: CASSLVTTSTDTQYF

J gene: TRBJ2-1
CDR3 length: 15
clone size: NA
V gene: TRBV27
D gene: NA
CDR3 DNA: TGTGCCAGCAGTTTGGCGCTTAGGTCCTACAATGAGCAGTTCTTC
CDR3 protein: CASSLALRSYNEQFF

J gene: TRBJ2-2
CDR3 length: 15
clone size: few
V gene: TRBV6-1
D gene: NA
CDR3 DNA: TGTGCCCTAGGGGGGGCTCAGCTGCACACCGGGGAGCTGTTTTTT
CDR3 protein: CALGGAQLHTGELFF

J gene: TRBJ2-1
CDR3 length: 15
clone size: NA
V gene: TRBV7-3
D gene: NA
CDR3 DNA: TGTGCCAGCAGCTTAAGGGCACAGGGCTACAATGAGCAGTTCTTC
CDR3 protein: CASSLRAQGYNEQFF

J gene: TRBJ1-1
CDR3 length: 13
clone size: few
V gene: TRBV5-1
D gene: NA
CDR3 DNA: TGCGCCAGCAGCTCTCAGGGCACCACTGAAGCTTTCTTT
CDR3 protein: CASSSQGTTEAFF

J gene: TRBJ1-4
CDR3 length: 15
clone size: few
V gene: TRBV19
D gene: NA
CDR3 DNA: TGTGCCAGTGCGCGTGGTGGCAGGGCGAATGAAAAACTGTTTTTT
CDR3 protein: CASARGGRANEKLFF

J gene: TRBJ1-2
CDR3 length: 14
clone size: once
V gene: TRBV11-2
D gene: NA
CDR3 DNA: TGTGCCAGCAGCTTAGGCGTCGGATTTTATGGCTACACCTTC
CDR3 protein: CASSLGVGFYGYTF

J gene: TRBJ1-1
CDR3 length: 14
clone size: NA
V gene: TRBV29-1
D gene: TRBD1
CDR3 DNA: TGCAGCGTTGGAGGACAGGGGGGGAACACTGAAGCTTTCTTT
CDR3 protein: CSVGGQGGNTEAFF

J gene: TRBJ1-2
CDR3 length: 15
clone size: NA
V gene: TRBV4-3
D gene: TRBD1
CDR3 DNA: TGCGCCAGCAGCCAAGCCTCAGGGGGAAACTATGGCTACACCTTC
CDR3 protein: CASSQASGGNYGYTF

J gene: TRBJ2-1
CDR3 length: 16
clone size: once
V gene: TRBV25-1
D gene: TRBD1
CDR3 DNA: TGTGCCAGCAGTGATCTCGTGCCCCAGGGGGCTGATGAGCAGTTCTTC
CDR3 protein: CASSDLVPQGADEQFF

J gene: TRBJ2-7
CDR3 length: 15
clone size: NA
V gene: TRBV9
D gene: NA
CDR3 DNA: TGTGCCAGCAGCGTAGCAAACGGGTACTCCTACGAGCAGTACTTC
CDR3 protein: CASSVANGYSYEQYF

J gene: TRBJ2-5
CDR3 length: 13
clone size: NA
V gene: TRBV5-1
D gene: NA
CDR3 DNA: TGCGCCAGCAGCGGCCGGGTGGGAGAGACCCAGTACTTC
CDR3 protein: CASSGRVGETQYF